One sample yielded the 12 T cell receptor beta chains listed below, sequenced in a study of blood T cell repertoires in COVID-19. Libraries were prepared by immunoSEQ multiplex PCR; TCRdb keeps only in-frame clonotypes and omits some of them. Counted here are around 70,000 clones, under 85% occurring once; the ten biggest clones make up about 21%. The sample was peripheral blood. Receptor source: a man in his 70s with acute or convalescent COVID-19.

The chain has TRBV16 and TRBJ1-2; TRBD1 agrees at 9 bases. CDR3 length: 15 residues. V was pared by 6 bases and J by 2 bases, with 7 bases of the junction left unmatched. Germline-derived CDR1 and CDR2 are KGHSY and FQNENV. The DNA of the CDR3 is TGTGCCAGCAGACCGGGACAGGGATGGAACTATGGCTACACCTTC. It codes for CASRPGQGWNYGYTF.

This clone has just one count. The CDR3 region has the DNA TGCAGCGTTGCCCTTGGGACAGGAAGGACTGAAGCTTTCTTT. Translating gives CSVALGTGRTEAFF. The chain has TRBV29-1 and TRBJ1-1; 8 nucleotides line up with TRBD1. Germline V gene data show CDR1 as SQVTM and CDR2 as ANQGSEA. The CDR3 sequence is 14 residues long. Germline trimming cut 4 bases from V and 5 bases from J; bases unmatched to any gene: 9.

The chain links TRBV5-1 to TRBJ2-1; TRBD2 is a possible D gene (7 bases). V lost 4 bases and J 8 bases, leaving 22 bases between the germline ends. CDR1 SGHRS and CDR2 YFSETQ come from the germline V gene. CDR3 length: 16 amino acids. The CDR3 is CASSLPRGGASDEQFF. CDR3 nucleotides: TGCGCCAGCAGCCTCCCCAGGGGAGGGGCTAGCGATGAGCAGTTCTTC.

V and J are TRBV4-3 and TRBJ2-2; D may be TRBD1 (6 bases). Looked up from germline, CDR1 is LGHNA and CDR2 is YSLEER. This CDR3 has 16 residues. V lost 3 bases and J lost 0, with 11 bases in between. The CDR3 region is CASSQDGTTNTGELFF. CDR3 DNA sequence: TGCGCCAGCAGCCAGGACGGGACAACGAACACCGGGGAGCTGTTTTTT.

This clone was seen only a few times. The genes are TRBV9 and TRBJ2-3; 9 nucleotides align to TRBD1. V gave up 4 bases and J gave up 1 base; unmatched junction bases: 13. The V gene's germline CDR1 is SGDLS and CDR2 YYNGEE. There are 18 residues in the CDR3. This CDR3 reads CASSSPSEQGAGTDTQYF. The CDR3 DNA reads TGTGCCAGCAGCTCCCCGTCCGAACAGGGGGCTGGCACAGATACGCAGTATTTT.

This clone appeared once. This chain uses TRBV19 with TRBJ1-5; 7 nucleotides agree with TRBD1. V trimming: 7 bases; J trimming: 0 bases; junction bases outside the gene matches: 9. The CDR3 runs to 16 residues. Germline CDR1 is LNHDA and CDR2 is SQIVND (reference sequence). DNA of the CDR3: TGTGCCAGTACCTCGACAGGGCCGTATAGCAATCAGCCCCAGCATTTT. The encoded protein is CASTSTGPYSNQPQHF.

There are a few counts of this clone. The chain recombines TRBV24-1 with TRBJ2-1, with 11 bases lining up with TRBD2. The CDR3 sequence is 19 residues long. The V gene end was trimmed by 1 base and the J gene end by 2 bases; junction bases not matched to a gene: 9. Germline V gene data show CDR1 as KGHDR and CDR2 as SFDVKD. DNA of the CDR3: TGTGCCACCAGTGATTTCAGGCTAGCGGGAGGTCGGGCCTACAATGAGCAGTTCTTC. Its protein is CATSDFRLAGGRAYNEQFF.

The chain carries TRBV6-5 and TRBJ1-5, with 10 bases lining up with TRBD1. Per germline, CDR1 MNHEY and CDR2 SVGAGI. CDR3 length: 15 amino acids. Trimming at V came to 5 bases and at J to 3 bases, leaving 4 bases not matched to a gene. The CDR3 reads CASSIDRGLNQPQHF. CDR3 nucleotides: TGTGCCAGCAGTATAGACAGGGGGCTCAATCAGCCCCAGCATTTT.

The rearrangement uses TRBV27 and TRBJ2-7; TRBD2 agrees at 9 bases. Germline-derived CDR1 and CDR2 are MNHEY and SMNVEV (reference sequence). The CDR3 is 13 residues long. V was clipped by 5 bases and J by 5 bases; unmatched bases: 4. CDR3 residues: CASSEGGRDEQYF. The DNA for the CDR3 is TGTGCCAGCAGTGAGGGCGGGAGGGACGAGCAGTACTTC.

This clone was seen more than once but under ten times. V and J are TRBV23-1 and TRBJ1-2, with D possibly TRBD1 on 5 matching bases. TRBV23-1 is filed as an ORF, its function uncertain. The V gene lost 5 bases and the J gene lost 6 bases, with 10 bases spanning the gap. CDR3 length: 12 residues. The chain's CDR3 is CASSNGHHGYTF. The CDR3 region has the DNA TGCGCCAGCAGTAATGGACATCATGGCTACACCTTC.

Only one count was recorded for this clone. The chain has TRBV7-9 and TRBJ1-4; 12 nucleotides match TRBD1. Germline trimming cut 5 bases from V and 4 bases from J; bases unmatched to any gene: 11. This CDR3 is built from 18 residues. CDR1 SEHNR and CDR2 FQNEAQ come from the germline V gene (reference sequence). The CDR3: CASSQAPGQGAFNEKLFF. The CDR3 bases are TGTGCCAGCAGCCAAGCCCCGGGACAGGGGGCCTTTAATGAAAAACTGTTTTTT.

The chain carries TRBV3-1 (or the pseudogene TRBV3-2) and TRBJ2-1; D unresolved. The V gene's germline CDR1 is LGHDT and CDR2 YNNKEL (reference sequence). V dropped 2 bases and J dropped 10 bases, with 6 bases sitting between them. There are 11 residues in the CDR3. The CDR3 nucleotides read TGTGCCAGCAGCCAACAGTACGAGCAGTTCTTC. It encodes CASSQQYEQFF.